This T cell receptor (beta chain) stems from a study of graft-versus-host responses after intestinal transplantation. Study-level background: In this cohort, recipients had multivisceral, liver-intestinal, or isolated intestinal transplants. Each recipient received anti-thymocyte globulin induction, then tacrolimus and steroids for approximately three years. Study-wide results and limits: Recipient marrow harbored GvH clones, some of which surfaced first in ileum or blood. Among circulating GvH clones, peak levels were associated with early post-transplant declines in HvG clones.

Method: immunoSEQ multiplex PCR; TCRdb's copy keeps in-frame clones and lacks some. The repertoire holds about 86,000 clones, with less than 90% as singletons. CDR1 and CDR2 from the germline V gene are KGHSH and LQKENI. V lost 5 bases, J lost 2 bases, and 7 bases lay in between. The CDR3 runs to 13 residues. Details on this clone: What it binds is not known.

The sequenced sample was unstimulated CD4+ T cells sorted from spleen or lymph node cells, obtained before transplant. The sequence was obtained from a human donor who was the organ donor for an intestinal transplant. This rearrangement joins TRBV18 to TRBJ1-5, with a possible D match to TRBD1 (5 bases). CDR3 sequence: CASSTGGNQPQHF. The CDR3, as DNA: TGTGCCAGCTCAACAGGTGGCAATCAGCCCCAGCATTTT.